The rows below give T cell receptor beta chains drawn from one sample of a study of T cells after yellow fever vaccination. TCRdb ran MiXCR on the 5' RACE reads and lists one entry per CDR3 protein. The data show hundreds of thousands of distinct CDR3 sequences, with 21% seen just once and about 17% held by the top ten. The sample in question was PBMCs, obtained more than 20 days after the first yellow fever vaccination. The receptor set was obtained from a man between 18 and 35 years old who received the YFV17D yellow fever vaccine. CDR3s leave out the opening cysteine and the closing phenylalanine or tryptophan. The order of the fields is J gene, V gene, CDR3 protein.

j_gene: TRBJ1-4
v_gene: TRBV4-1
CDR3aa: ASSQERGQGEKLF

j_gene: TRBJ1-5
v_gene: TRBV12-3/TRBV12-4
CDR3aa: ASSLVGVRQPQH

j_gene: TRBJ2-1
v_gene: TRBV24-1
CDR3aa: ATSDSDRWEQF

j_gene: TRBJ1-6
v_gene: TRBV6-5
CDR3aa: ASSSDRASYNSPLH

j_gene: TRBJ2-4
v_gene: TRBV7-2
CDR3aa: AIGSGGANIQY

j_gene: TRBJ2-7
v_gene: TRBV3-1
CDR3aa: ASSHPGDRDYEQY

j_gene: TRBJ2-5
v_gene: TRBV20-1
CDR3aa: SACPYHQETQY

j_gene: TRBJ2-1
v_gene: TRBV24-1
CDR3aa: ATSARWESSYNEQF

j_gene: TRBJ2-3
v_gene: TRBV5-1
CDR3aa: ASSLLITDTQY

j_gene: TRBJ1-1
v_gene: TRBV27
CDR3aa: ASSNRAGTPTEAF

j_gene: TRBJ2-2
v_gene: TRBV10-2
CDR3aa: ASSDGGELF

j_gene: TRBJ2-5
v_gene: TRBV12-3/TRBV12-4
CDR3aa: ASTRGYQETQY

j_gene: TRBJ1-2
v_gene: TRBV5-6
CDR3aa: ASTLGGFYGYT

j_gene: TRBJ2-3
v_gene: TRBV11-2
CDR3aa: ASSLGRFATPYADTQY

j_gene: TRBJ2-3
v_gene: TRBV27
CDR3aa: AQRAGAPRGWFRADTQY

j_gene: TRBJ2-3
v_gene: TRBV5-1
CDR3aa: ASSLVPGARTDTQY

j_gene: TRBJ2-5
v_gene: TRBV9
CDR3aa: ASSLSGLADQETQY

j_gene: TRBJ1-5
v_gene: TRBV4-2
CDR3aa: ASSQATGTQPQH

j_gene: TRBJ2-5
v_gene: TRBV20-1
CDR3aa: SAHDAAETQY

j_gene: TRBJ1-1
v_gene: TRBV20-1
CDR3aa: SASNVPGQGLGNTEAF

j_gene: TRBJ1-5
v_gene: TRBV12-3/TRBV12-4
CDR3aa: ASNGQASDQPQH

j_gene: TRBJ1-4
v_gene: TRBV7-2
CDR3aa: ASSPPGQGREKLF

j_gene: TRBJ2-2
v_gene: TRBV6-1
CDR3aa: ASRGHGQGLMGSGELF

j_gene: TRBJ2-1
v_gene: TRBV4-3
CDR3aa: ASSQDWGGNEQF

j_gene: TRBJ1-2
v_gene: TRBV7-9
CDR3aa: ASRPDSHYGYT

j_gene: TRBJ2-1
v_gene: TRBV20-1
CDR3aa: ASGGHSYNEQF

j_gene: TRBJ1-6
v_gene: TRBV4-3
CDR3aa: ASSQDGTQNSPLH

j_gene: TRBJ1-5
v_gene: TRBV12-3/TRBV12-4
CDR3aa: ASSSRDRGGGQPQH

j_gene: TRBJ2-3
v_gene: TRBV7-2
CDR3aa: ASSLYPDFTDTQY

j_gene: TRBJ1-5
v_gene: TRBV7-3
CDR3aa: ASSHPHGDGYQPQH